This is a list of T cell receptor beta chains from one sample in a study of cytotoxic CD8 clonotypes in ibrutinib-treated CLL. Assay: immunoSEQ multiplex PCR; the TCRdb copy retains only in-frame clones and omits some. Here the sample spans hundreds of thousands of clones, around three quarters being singletons. Sequences were derived from PBMCs, sampled after 24 months of ibrutinib treatment. The receptor source for this set is a human donor with chronic lymphocytic leukemia. CDR3s include the opening cysteine and the closing phenylalanine or tryptophan. A D gene is named only where the DNA matches it firmly. Not every row has a clone size; where given, it reads once, few, many or a size class.

V: TRBV28
J: TRBJ1-1
size: -
D: -
DNA: TGTGCCAGCAGTTTGGGAGCGGAGGGATCCACTGAAGCTTTCTTT
CDR3: CASSLGAEGSTEAFF

V: TRBV7-3
J: TRBJ2-2
size: -
D: -
DNA: TGTGCCAGCAGTCCCCAGGGGGAGGGGATCGGGGAGCTGTTTTTT
CDR3: CASSPQGEGIGELFF

V: TRBV19
J: TRBJ1-5
size: -
D: TRBD1
DNA: TGTGCCAGTAACAGAGGACAGGGGGCCCCCTCCGGCAATCAGCCCCAGCATTTT
CDR3: CASNRGQGAPSGNQPQHF

V: TRBV7-8
J: TRBJ2-2
size: -
D: -
DNA: TGTGCCAGCAGCCTACAGGGAACAACCGGGGAGCTGTTTTTT
CDR3: CASSLQGTTGELFF

V: TRBV19
J: TRBJ2-2
size: -
D: TRBD1
DNA: TGTGCCAGTAGTATGACAGGGAGCACCGGGGAGCTGTTTTTT
CDR3: CASSMTGSTGELFF

V: TRBV9
J: TRBJ2-7
size: few
D: TRBD2
DNA: TGTGCCAGCAGCGTAGCCACGTCAGCGGGAGACTACGAGCAGTACTTC
CDR3: CASSVATSAGDYEQYF

V: TRBV28
J: TRBJ1-2
size: -
D: -
DNA: TGTGCCAGCACTGGGGGCTCGGGGAACTATGGCTACACCTTC
CDR3: CASTGGSGNYGYTF

V: TRBV28
J: TRBJ2-7
size: -
D: TRBD1
DNA: TGTGCCAGCAGTCTCCGGGACAGGTTGGACGAGCAGTACTTC
CDR3: CASSLRDRLDEQYF

V: TRBV18
J: TRBJ2-7
size: -
D: -
DNA: TGTGCCAGCTCACCACGTAGGGTAGCGTCCGAGCAGTACTTC
CDR3: CASSPRRVASEQYF

V: TRBV28
J: TRBJ2-7
size: -
D: -
DNA: TGTGCCAGCAGTTCACCAAGCCGGATAGACAGCTCCTACGAGCAGTACTTC
CDR3: CASSSPSRIDSSYEQYF

V: TRBV5-1
J: TRBJ2-7
size: once
D: -
DNA: TGCGCCAGCAGCTTGACGCCAGAGCACCTCTACGAGCAGTACTTC
CDR3: CASSLTPEHLYEQYF